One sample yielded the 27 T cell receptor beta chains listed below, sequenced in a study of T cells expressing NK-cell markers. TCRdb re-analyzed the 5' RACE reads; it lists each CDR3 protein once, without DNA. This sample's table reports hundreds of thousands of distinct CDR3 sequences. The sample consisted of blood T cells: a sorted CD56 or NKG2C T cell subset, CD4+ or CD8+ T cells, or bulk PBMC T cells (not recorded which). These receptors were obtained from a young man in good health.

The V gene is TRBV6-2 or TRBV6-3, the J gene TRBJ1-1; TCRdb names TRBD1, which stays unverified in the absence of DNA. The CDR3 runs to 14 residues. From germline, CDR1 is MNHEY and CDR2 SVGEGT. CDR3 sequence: CASSEDRANTEAFF.

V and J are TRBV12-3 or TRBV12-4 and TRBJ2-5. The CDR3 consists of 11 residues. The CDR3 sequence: CASSLGGTQYF.

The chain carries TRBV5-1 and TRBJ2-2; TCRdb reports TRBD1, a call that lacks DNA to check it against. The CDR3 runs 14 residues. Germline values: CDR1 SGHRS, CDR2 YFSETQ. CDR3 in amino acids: CATSGQGITGELFF.

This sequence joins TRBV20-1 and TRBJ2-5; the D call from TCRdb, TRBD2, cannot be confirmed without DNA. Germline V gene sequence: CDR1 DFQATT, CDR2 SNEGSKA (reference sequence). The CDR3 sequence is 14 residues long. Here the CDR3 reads CSAGAGEGQETQYF.

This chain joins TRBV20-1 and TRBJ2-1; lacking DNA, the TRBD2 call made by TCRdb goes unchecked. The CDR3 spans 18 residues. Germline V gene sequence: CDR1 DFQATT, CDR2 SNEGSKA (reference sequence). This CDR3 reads CSARPKPRTSGSSIEQFF.

CDR3: CATGWGAQETQYF. The chain uses TRBV24-1 and TRBJ2-5; absent DNA, TCRdb's TRBD1 call cannot be checked. CDR1 and CDR2 (germline): KGHDR, SFDVKD. The CDR3 totals 13 residues.

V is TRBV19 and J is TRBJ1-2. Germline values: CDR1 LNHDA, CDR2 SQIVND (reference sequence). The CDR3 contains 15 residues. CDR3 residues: CASSIVRRTNYGYTF.

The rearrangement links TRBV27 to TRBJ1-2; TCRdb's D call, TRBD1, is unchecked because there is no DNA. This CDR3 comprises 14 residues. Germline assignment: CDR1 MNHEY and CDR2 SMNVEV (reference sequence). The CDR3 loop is CASSPHRDTYGYTF.

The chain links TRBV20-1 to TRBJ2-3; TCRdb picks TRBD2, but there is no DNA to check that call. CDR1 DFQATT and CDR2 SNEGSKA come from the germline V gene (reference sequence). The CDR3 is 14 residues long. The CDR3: CSAVGRASTDTQYF.

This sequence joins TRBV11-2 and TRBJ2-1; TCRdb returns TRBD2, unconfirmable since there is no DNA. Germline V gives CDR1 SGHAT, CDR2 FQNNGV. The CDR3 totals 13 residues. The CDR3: CASSFGLHNEQFF.

The CDR3 loop reads CASSVGAVATDTQYF. The rearrangement links TRBV9 to TRBJ2-3; TCRdb's D gene call, TRBD1, goes unchecked for lack of DNA. The CDR3 has 15 amino acids. Germline V gene data show CDR1 as SGDLS and CDR2 as YYNGEE.

The CDR3 reads CASSLAPPGIDTQYF. J is TRBJ2-3 and V is TRBV7-9; the D call from TCRdb, TRBD1, cannot be confirmed without DNA. CDR3 length: 15 residues. Germline V gene sequence: CDR1 SEHNR, CDR2 FQNEAQ (reference sequence).

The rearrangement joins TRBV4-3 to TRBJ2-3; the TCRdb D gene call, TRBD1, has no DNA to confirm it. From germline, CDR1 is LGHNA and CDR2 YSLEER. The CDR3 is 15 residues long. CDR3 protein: CASSRDRPGEDTQYF.

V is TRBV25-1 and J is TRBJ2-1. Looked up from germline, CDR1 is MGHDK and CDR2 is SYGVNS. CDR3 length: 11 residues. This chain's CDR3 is CASKYTYEQFF.

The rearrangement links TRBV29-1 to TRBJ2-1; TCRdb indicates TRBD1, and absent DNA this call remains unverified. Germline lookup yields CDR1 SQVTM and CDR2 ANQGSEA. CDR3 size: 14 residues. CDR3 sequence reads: CSVLPLHPSAEQFF.

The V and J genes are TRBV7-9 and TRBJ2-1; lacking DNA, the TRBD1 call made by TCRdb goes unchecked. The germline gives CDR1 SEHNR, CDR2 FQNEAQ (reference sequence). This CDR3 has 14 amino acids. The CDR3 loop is CASSTPGGGGEQFF.

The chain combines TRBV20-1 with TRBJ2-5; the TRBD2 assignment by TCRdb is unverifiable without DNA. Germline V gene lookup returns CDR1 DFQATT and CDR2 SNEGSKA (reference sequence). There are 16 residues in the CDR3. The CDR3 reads CSAKETSGRNYETQYF.

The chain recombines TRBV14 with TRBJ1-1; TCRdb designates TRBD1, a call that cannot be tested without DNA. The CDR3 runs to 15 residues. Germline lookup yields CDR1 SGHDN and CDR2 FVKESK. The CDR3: CASSHVQGARTEAFF.

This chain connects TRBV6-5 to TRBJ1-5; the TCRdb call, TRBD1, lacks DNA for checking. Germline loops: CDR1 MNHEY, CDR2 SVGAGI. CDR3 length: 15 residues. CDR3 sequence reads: CASSYTGTEGQPQHF.

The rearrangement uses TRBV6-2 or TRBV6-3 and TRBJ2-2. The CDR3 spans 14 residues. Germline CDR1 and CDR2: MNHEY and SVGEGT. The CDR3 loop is CASKTVPNTGELFF.

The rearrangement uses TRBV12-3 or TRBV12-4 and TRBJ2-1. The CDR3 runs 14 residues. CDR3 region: CASSSRGSYNEQFF.

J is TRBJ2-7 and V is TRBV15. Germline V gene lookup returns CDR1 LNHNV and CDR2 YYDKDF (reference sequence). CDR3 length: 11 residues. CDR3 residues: CATRNSYEQYF. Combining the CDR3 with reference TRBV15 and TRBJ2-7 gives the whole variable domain DAMVIQNPRYQVTQFGKPVTLSCSQTLNHNVMYWYQQKSSQAPKLLFHYYDKDFNNEADTPDNFQSRRPNTSFCFLDIRSPGLGDTAMYLCATRNSYEQYFGPGTRLTVT.

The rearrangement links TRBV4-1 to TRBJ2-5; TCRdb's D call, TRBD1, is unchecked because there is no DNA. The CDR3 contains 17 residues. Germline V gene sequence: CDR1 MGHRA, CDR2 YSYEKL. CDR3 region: CASSQDSIGGIGETQYF.

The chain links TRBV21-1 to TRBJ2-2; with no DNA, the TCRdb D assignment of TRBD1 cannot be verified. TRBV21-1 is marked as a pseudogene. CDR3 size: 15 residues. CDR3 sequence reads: CASSCGQGATGELFF.

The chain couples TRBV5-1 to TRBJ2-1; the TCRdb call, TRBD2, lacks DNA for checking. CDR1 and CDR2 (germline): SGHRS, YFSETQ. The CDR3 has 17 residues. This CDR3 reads CASSLGTRLAGSNEQFF.

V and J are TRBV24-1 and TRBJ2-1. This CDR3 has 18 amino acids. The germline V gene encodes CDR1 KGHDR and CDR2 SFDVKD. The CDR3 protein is CATSDPSYAGNVYNEQFF.

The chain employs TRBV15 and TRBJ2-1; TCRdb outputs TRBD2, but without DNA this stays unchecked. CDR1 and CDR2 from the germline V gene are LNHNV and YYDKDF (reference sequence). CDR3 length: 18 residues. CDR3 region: CATSRDRLSGRAHYEQFF. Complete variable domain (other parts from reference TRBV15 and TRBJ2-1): DAMVIQNPRYQVTQFGKPVTLSCSQTLNHNVMYWYQQKSSQAPKLLFHYYDKDFNNEADTPDNFQSRRPNTSFCFLDIRSPGLGDTAMYLCATSRDRLSGRAHYEQFFGPGTRLTVL.